The entry below describes one T cell receptor (beta chain). The antigen is undetermined. This sample is part of a study of T cells in tuberculosis. Findings and limits, study-wide: Samples were chosen by availability of cryopreserved specimens. Active tuberculosis alpha repertoires lay closer to GMM-specific TCRs than controls'.

The assay was immunoSEQ multiplex PCR, and TCRdb's table has in-frame clones only and misses some. The sample contains about 31,000 clones, 95% to 97% of which appear only once. The receptor's source is a donor aged 10 to 29 with latent tuberculosis or without tuberculosis infection. The sequenced sample consisted of PBMCs.

This chain's CDR3 is CASSITSGSVEQFF. The CDR3 DNA reads TGTGCCAGCAGCATTACTAGCGGGAGTGTTGAGCAGTTCTTC. J is TRBJ2-1 and V is TRBV9; 11 nucleotides align to TRBD2. Germline CDR1 SGDLS, CDR2 YYNGEE. V gave up 4 bases and J gave up 9 bases; unmatched junction bases: 6. The CDR3 contains 14 residues. The full variable domain, completed using reference TRBV9 and TRBJ2-1, is DSGVTQTPKHLITATGQRVTLRCSPRSGDLSVYWYQQSLDQGLQFLIQYYNGEERAKGNILERFSAQQFPDLHSELNLSSLELGDSALYFCASSITSGSVEQFFGPGTRLTVL.